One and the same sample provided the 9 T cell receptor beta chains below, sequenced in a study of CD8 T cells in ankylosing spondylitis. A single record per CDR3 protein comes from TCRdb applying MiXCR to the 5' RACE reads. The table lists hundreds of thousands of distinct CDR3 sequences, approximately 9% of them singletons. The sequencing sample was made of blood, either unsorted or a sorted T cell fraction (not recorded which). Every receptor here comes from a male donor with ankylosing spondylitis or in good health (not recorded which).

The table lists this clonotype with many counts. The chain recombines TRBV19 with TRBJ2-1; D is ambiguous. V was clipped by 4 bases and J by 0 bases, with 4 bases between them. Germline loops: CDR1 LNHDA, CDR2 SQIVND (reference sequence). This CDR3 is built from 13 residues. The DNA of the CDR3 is TGTGCCAGTAGTACCTCCTCCTACAATGAGCAGTTCTTC. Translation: CASSTSSYNEQFF. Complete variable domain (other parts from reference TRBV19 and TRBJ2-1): DGGITQSPKYLFRKEGQNVTLSCEQNLNHDAMYWYRQDPGQGLRLIYYSQIVNDFQKGDIAEGYSVSREKKESFPLTVTSAQKNPTAFYLCASSTSSYNEQFFGPGTRLTVL.

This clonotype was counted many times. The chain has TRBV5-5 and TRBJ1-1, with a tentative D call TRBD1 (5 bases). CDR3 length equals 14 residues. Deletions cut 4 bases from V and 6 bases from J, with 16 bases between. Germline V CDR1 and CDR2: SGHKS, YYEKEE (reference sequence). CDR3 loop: CASSRDPGNAEAFF. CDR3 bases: TGTGCCAGCAGCCGGGACCCGGGTAATGCTGAAGCTTTCTTT.

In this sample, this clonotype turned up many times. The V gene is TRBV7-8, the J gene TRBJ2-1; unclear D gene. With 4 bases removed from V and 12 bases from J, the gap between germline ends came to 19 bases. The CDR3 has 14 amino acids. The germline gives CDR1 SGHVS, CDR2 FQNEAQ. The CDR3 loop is CASSYTMLEEGQFF. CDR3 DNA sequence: TGTGCCAGCAGCTATACTATGCTAGAAGAAGGGCAGTTCTTC.

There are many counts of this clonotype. The DNA of the CDR3 is TGTGCCACCAGCAGAGTAGACAGGGCTTACAATGAGCAGTTCTTC. Its translation: CATSRVDRAYNEQFF. The rearrangement uses TRBV15 and TRBJ2-1; 7 bases match TRBD1. Germline CDR1 is LNHNV and CDR2 is YYDKDF (reference sequence). The CDR3 is 15 amino acids. The V segment lost 1 base and the J segment 4 bases; nucleotides outside the gene matches: 4. Combining the CDR3 with reference TRBV15 and TRBJ2-1 gives the whole variable domain DAMVIQNPRYQVTQFGKPVTLSCSQTLNHNVMYWYQQKSSQAPKLLFHYYDKDFNNEADTPDNFQSRRPNTSFCFLDIRSPGLGDTAMYLCATSRVDRAYNEQFFGPGTRLTVL.

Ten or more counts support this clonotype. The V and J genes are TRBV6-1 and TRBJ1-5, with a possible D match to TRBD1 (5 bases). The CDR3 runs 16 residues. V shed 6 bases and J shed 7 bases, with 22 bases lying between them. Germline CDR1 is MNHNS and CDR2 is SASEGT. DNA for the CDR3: TGTGCCAGCAGGGATACGGGACGGCTGGCAGGGCAGCCCCAGCATTTT. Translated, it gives CASRDTGRLAGQPQHF.

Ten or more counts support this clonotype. CDR3 nucleotide sequence: TGTGCCATCAGTGAGACGGGACAGACAACGCAGCCCCAGCATTTT. Its protein product is CAISETGQTTQPQHF. The chain uses TRBV10-3 and TRBJ1-5; 7 positions agree with TRBD1. The J segment lost 7 bases and the V segment lost 2 bases, leaving 8 bases of the junction unmatched. CDR1 is ENHRY and CDR2 is SYGVKD in the germline V gene. CDR3 length: 15 residues.

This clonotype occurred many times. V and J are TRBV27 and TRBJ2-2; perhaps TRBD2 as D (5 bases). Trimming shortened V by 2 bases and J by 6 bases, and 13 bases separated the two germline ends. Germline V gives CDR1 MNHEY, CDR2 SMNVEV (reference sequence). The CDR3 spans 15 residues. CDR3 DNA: TGTGCCAGCAGTTTAAGCGGCACGCGTCCCGGGGAGCTGTTTTTT. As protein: CASSLSGTRPGELFF.

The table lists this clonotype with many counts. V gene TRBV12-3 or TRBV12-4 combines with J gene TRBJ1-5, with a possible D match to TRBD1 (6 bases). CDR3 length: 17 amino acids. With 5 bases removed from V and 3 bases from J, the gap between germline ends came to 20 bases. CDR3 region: CASSLGPGQGYNQPQHF. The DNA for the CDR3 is TGTGCCAGCAGTCTAGGCCCGGGGCAGGGGTACAATCAGCCCCAGCATTTT.

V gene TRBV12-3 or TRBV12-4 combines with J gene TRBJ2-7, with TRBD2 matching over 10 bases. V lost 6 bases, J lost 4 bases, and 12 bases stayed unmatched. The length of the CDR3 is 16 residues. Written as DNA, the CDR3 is TGTGCCAGCAGCCCCTACCAAGGGACTAGCGAGTACGAGCAGTACTTC. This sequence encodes CASSPYQGTSEYEQYF.